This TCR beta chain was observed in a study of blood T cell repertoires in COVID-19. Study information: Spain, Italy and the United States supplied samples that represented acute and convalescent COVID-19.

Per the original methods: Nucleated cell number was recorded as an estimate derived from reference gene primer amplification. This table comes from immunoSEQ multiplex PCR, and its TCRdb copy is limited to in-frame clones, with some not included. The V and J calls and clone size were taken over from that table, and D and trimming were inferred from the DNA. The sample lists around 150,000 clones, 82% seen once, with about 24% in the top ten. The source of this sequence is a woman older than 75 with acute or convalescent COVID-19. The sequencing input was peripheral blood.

The CDR3 spells CASSLGAAGAAKNEQFF. For the CDR3, the DNA is TGTGCCAGCAGCTTAGGGGCAGCGGGAGCTGCTAAAAATGAGCAGTTCTTC. This chain uses TRBV11-2 with TRBJ2-1; TRBD2 matches at 8 bases. Germline CDR1 reads SGHAT; CDR2 reads FQNNGV. Trimming cost V 1 base and J 7 bases; bases outside gene matches: 12. This CDR3 is built from 17 residues.